One and the same sample provided the 31 T cell receptor beta chains below, sequenced in a study of blood T cell repertoires in COVID-19. The repertoire was sequenced with immunoSEQ multiplex PCR; TCRdb's copy has only in-frame clones and lacks some. This sample has fewer than 80,000 clones, with approximately 80% found just once. The source material was peripheral blood. All receptors derive from a woman aged 80 or over with acute or convalescent COVID-19.

The chain joins TRBV18 to TRBJ1-2; 7 nucleotides line up with TRBD1. The CDR3 spans 14 residues. The germline V gene encodes CDR1 KGHSH and CDR2 LQKENI. V gave up 3 bases and J gave up 3 bases; unmatched junction bases: 4. The CDR3 sequence is CASSPTGNDYGYTF. The CDR3 bases are TGTGCCAGCTCACCGACAGGGAACGACTATGGCTACACCTTC.

Here the CDR3 DNA reads TGCGCCAGCAGCTTTAACACGGGGGGAGAGACCCAGTACTTC. Translated, it gives CASSFNTGGETQYF. The chain employs TRBV5-1 and TRBJ2-5; TRBD2 matches at 7 bases. Looked up from germline, CDR1 is SGHRS and CDR2 is YFSETQ. V trimming: 2 bases; J trimming: 4 bases; junction bases outside the gene matches: 5. The CDR3 is 14 residues long.

This rearrangement joins TRBV3-1 (or the pseudogene TRBV3-2) to TRBJ2-2; TRBD1 matches at 8 bases. With 2 bases clipped from V and 9 bases from J, the junction kept 8 bases outside the gene matches. Germline V gene sequence: CDR1 LGHDT, CDR2 YNNKEL (reference sequence). The CDR3 runs to 15 residues. The CDR3 protein is CASSQTGGDRRELFF. Written as DNA, the CDR3 is TGTGCCAGCAGCCAAACAGGGGGTGATCGCCGGGAGCTGTTTTTT.

The rearrangement uses TRBV5-3 and TRBJ2-7; D is undetermined. TRBV5-3 is an open reading frame whose function is uncertain. Trimming removed 0 bases at V and 1 base at J, with 5 bases between. This CDR3 is built from 13 residues. The CDR3 is CARSLEQSYEQYF. Here the CDR3 DNA reads TGTGCCAGAAGCTTGGAACAGTCCTACGAGCAGTACTTC.

This chain connects TRBV23-1 to TRBJ1-5; 8 nucleotides line up with TRBD1. TRBV23-1 is an ORF; its function is uncertain. The V and J ends lost 6 bases and 3 bases, in that order; junction bases with no gene match: 10. The CDR3 length is 16 residues. This CDR3 is CASSHPEQGDNQPQHF. The CDR3 bases are TGCGCCAGCAGCCACCCCGAACAGGGGGACAATCAGCCCCAGCATTTT.

Written as DNA, the CDR3 is TGCGCCAGCAGCCCCGGGGGAGGGGGGGCGGCCAATGAGCAGTTCTTC. Protein: CASSPGGGGAANEQFF. This chain links TRBV4-1 with TRBJ2-1; D possibly corresponds to TRBD2 (7 bases). The CDR3 has 16 residues. Trimming removed 4 bases from V and 6 bases from J, with 19 bases in between. Germline CDR1 and CDR2: MGHRA and YSYEKL.

J is TRBJ1-4 and V is TRBV3-1 (or the pseudogene TRBV3-2); D remains ambiguous. The length of the CDR3 is 14 residues. CDR1 LGHDT and CDR2 YNNKEL come from the germline V gene (reference sequence). Trimming left V 4 bases short and J 3 bases short, with 9 bases between. The CDR3 nucleotides read TGTGCCAGCAGCCCTGGCAGGTCTAATGAAAAACTGTTTTTT. Residues: CASSPGRSNEKLFF.

A note on this clone: The same CDR3 arises from other DNA sequences in this sample as well. J is TRBJ1-1 and V is TRBV18; the D gene is possibly TRBD1 (6 bases). This CDR3 is 13 amino acids long. CDR1 and CDR2 from the germline V gene are KGHSH and LQKENI. Trimming left V 3 bases short and J 4 bases short, with 9 bases between. In DNA, the CDR3 is TGTGCCAGCTCACCTCAAGGGGGCACTGAAGCTTTCTTT. Its protein is CASSPQGGTEAFF.

The chain is built from TRBV3-1 (or the pseudogene TRBV3-2) and TRBJ1-6; tentative D call: TRBD1 (6 bases). Germline CDR1 reads LGHDT; CDR2 reads YNNKEL (reference sequence). The CDR3 is 14 residues long. The V end lost 1 base, the J end lost 9 bases, and 10 bases lay between the germline ends. Here the CDR3 DNA reads TGTGCCAGCAGCCAAGTGGGACAAATTTCACCCCTCCACTTT. Its translation is CASSQVGQISPLHF.

The V call is TRBV7-9, the J call TRBJ1-3; TRBD1 matches 7 bases. The CDR3 extends over 16 amino acids. The V gene's germline CDR1 is SEHNR and CDR2 FQNEAQ (reference sequence). J was trimmed by 3 bases and V by 5 bases; bases with no gene match: 10. This CDR3 is CASSRGGVLGGNTIYF. For the CDR3, the DNA is TGTGCCAGCAGCCGAGGGGGCGTCTTAGGTGGAAACACCATATATTTT.

The chain couples TRBV19 to TRBJ2-1; TRBD2 aligns across 8 bases. The CDR3 extends over 14 amino acids. CDR1 is LNHDA, CDR2 SQIVND, per germline (reference sequence). The ends lost 7 bases at V and 12 bases at J; junction bases unmatched: 14. The CDR3 here is CASNGGGTAVGQFF. As DNA, the CDR3 is TGTGCCAGTAATGGCGGGGGGACTGCTGTTGGGCAGTTCTTC.

CDR3 nucleotide sequence: TGTGCCAGTAGTATACGGGCAGGGGGGTCTTCTGGGGCCAACGTCCTGACTTTC. Residues: CASSIRAGGSSGANVLTF. This chain links TRBV19 with TRBJ2-6; D possibly corresponds to TRBD1 (7 bases). This CDR3 comprises 18 residues. CDR1 and CDR2 (germline): LNHDA, SQIVND (reference sequence). V was clipped by 2 bases and J by 1 base, with 15 bases between them.

The chain is built from TRBV19 and TRBJ1-5, with TRBD1 matching over 7 bases. Germline V CDR1 and CDR2: LNHDA, SQIVND (reference sequence). V shed 6 bases, J shed 6 bases, and the junction held 8 bases outside the gene matches. The CDR3 length is 14 residues. The CDR3 protein is CASRMGQRVQPQHF. As DNA, the CDR3 is TGTGCCAGTAGGATGGGACAGAGGGTTCAGCCCCAGCATTTT.

This clone was seen repeatedly, ten times or more. The chain is built from TRBV7-6 and TRBJ1-3; 8 bases agree with TRBD1. The CDR3 consists of 16 residues. Germline V CDR1 and CDR2: SGHVS, FNYEAQ. V lost 5 bases and J lost 3; bases outside the gene matches: 9. CDR3 nucleotides: TGTGCCAGCAGCGCCACGGACAGGGCATTTGGAAACACCATATATTTT. It is translated as CASSATDRAFGNTIYF. The entire variable domain, with the rest obtained from reference TRBV7-6 and TRBJ1-3, is as follows: GAGVSQSPRYKVTKRGQDVALRCDPISGHVSLYWYRQALGQGPEFLTYFNYEAQQDKSGLPNDRFSAERPEGSISTLTIQRTEQRDSAMYRCASSATDRAFGNTIYFGEGSWLTVV.

The chain uses TRBV7-9 and TRBJ1-6; D unclear. CDR1 and CDR2 (germline): SEHNR, FQNEAQ (reference sequence). CDR3 length: 15 residues. With 3 bases removed from V and 5 bases from J, the gap between germline ends came to 11 bases. CDR3 region: CASSFRAGDNSPLHF. CDR3 bases: TGTGCCAGCAGCTTCCGGGCGGGTGATAATTCACCCCTCCACTTT. Based on the CDR3 plus reference TRBV7-9 and TRBJ1-6, the full variable domain is DTGVSQNPRHKITKRGQNVTFRCDPISEHNRLYWYRQTLGQGPEFLTYFQNEAQLEKSRLLSDRFSAERPKGSFSTLEIQRTEQGDSAMYLCASSFRAGDNSPLHFGNGTRLTVT.

The V and J genes are TRBV6-1 and TRBJ1-5, with D possibly TRBD1 on 6 matching bases. The V and J ends lost 2 bases and 6 bases respectively, with 14 bases between them. This CDR3 contains 15 residues. The V gene's germline CDR1 is MNHNS and CDR2 SASEGT. In nucleotides, the CDR3 is TGTGCCAGCAGTGAACACGACAGGTCCAGTCAGCCCCAGCATTTT. Its translation is CASSEHDRSSQPQHF.

The chain uses TRBV5-1 and TRBJ2-7, with TRBD1 matching over 9 bases. V was pared by 0 bases and J by 4 bases, with 8 bases of the junction left unmatched. The CDR3 contains 16 residues. Germline V lookup: CDR1 SGHRS, CDR2 YFSETQ. This CDR3 reads CASSLDGTGFNYEQYF. The CDR3 DNA reads as TGCGCCAGCAGCTTGGATGGGACAGGGTTTAATTACGAGCAGTACTTC. Supplemented by reference TRBV5-1 and TRBJ2-7, the full variable domain reads KAGVTQTPRYLIKTRGQQVTLSCSPISGHRSVSWYQQTPGQGLQFLFEYFSETQRNKGNFPGRFSGRQFSNSRSEMNVSTLELGDSALYLCASSLDGTGFNYEQYFGPGTRLTVT.

This clone was observed a few times. This chain uses TRBV7-9 with TRBJ2-7; the D is unclear. The CDR3 contains 14 residues. Germline assignment: CDR1 SEHNR and CDR2 FQNEAQ (reference sequence). Trimming pared 5 bases from V and 2 bases from J, leaving 13 bases between. CDR3 amino acids: CASSVNIHPYEQYF. The CDR3 DNA follows: TGTGCCAGCAGCGTCAACATCCACCCCTACGAGCAGTACTTC.

The rearrangement joins TRBV5-1 to TRBJ2-1, with a possible D match to TRBD1 (5 bases). V was trimmed by 4 bases and J by 4 bases, leaving 15 bases between them. CDR1 SGHRS and CDR2 YFSETQ come from the germline V gene. This CDR3 contains 15 residues. The DNA for the CDR3 is TGCGCCAGCAGCCTTACAGGTAGCCCTTACAATGAGCAGTTCTTC. This encodes CASSLTGSPYNEQFF.

The genes are TRBV21-1 and TRBJ2-4; the D call of TRBD2 is as the table states it, not checked on the DNA. TRBV21-1 is marked as a pseudogene. CDR3 length: 18 amino acids. The CDR3 nucleotides read TGTGCCAGCAGCAAACCCTCGGGAGGGCAGAAACGGAAAAACATTCAGTACTTC. It yields the protein CASSKPSGGQKRKNIQYF.

The rearrangement uses TRBV11-2 and TRBJ2-1; D unclear. Germline assignment: CDR1 SGHAT and CDR2 FQNNGV. V was cut by 4 bases and J by 0 bases, with 10 bases left in between. The CDR3 contains 15 residues. The CDR3 here is CASSSFTSSYNEQFF. DNA of the CDR3: TGTGCCAGCAGCTCCTTTACCAGCTCCTACAATGAGCAGTTCTTC. Together with reference TRBV11-2 and TRBJ2-1, the CDR3 gives the full variable domain: EAGVAQSPRYKIIEKRQSVAFWCNPISGHATLYWYQQILGQGPKLLIQFQNNGVVDDSQLPKDRFSAERLKGVDSTLKIQPAKLEDSAVYLCASSSFTSSYNEQFFGPGTRLTVL.

The V and J genes are TRBV16 and TRBJ1-4; D is unclear. The CDR3 consists of 15 residues. V dropped 6 bases and J dropped 0 bases, with 11 bases sitting between them. Germline assignment: CDR1 KGHSY and CDR2 FQNENV. CDR3 protein: CASRLEISTNEKLFF. The CDR3, as DNA: TGTGCCAGCAGACTAGAGATATCAACTAATGAAAAACTGTTTTTT.

CDR3 protein: CASSYGSRGPWNEQFF. CDR3 nucleotides: TGTGCCAGCAGTTACGGGAGCAGGGGGCCTTGGAATGAGCAGTTCTTC. The gene calls are TRBV6-2 or TRBV6-3 and TRBJ2-1, with 8 bases identical to TRBD1. The CDR3 sequence is 16 residues long. The V gene end was trimmed by 2 bases and the J gene end by 7 bases; junction bases not matched to a gene: 10. CDR1 is MNHEY and CDR2 is SVGEGT in the germline V gene.

This chain uses TRBV6-5 with TRBJ1-6; a weak D match, TRBD1 (5 bases). In germline, CDR1 is MNHEY, CDR2 SVGAGI. Trimming stripped 7 bases from V and 14 bases from J, with 18 bases between. CDR3 length: 13 amino acids. CDR3 bases: TGTGCCAGCACTCCGAAAGGGGCCAGAACCCTCCACTTT. Its translation is CASTPKGARTLHF.

This chain links TRBV6-6 with TRBJ1-2, with 12 bases that match TRBD1. The junction had 6 bases not matched to a gene; V was cut back by 4 bases and J by 6 bases. The CDR3 has 15 residues. Looked up from germline, CDR1 is MNHNY and CDR2 is SVGAGI (reference sequence). The CDR3 sequence: CASSSGQGARDGYTF. CDR3 in DNA: TGTGCCAGCAGTTCGGGACAGGGGGCGCGAGATGGCTACACCTTC.

The gene calls are TRBV30 and TRBJ1-1, with a weak D call TRBD1 (5 bases). Trimming pared 4 bases from V and 0 bases from J, leaving 18 bases between. Germline V gives CDR1 GTSNPN, CDR2 SVGIG (reference sequence). The CDR3 loop spans 16 amino acids. The CDR3: CAWTSVFGALNTEAFF. DNA for the CDR3: TGTGCCTGGACCTCGGTTTTTGGGGCGTTGAACACTGAAGCTTTCTTT. Supplemented by reference TRBV30 and TRBJ1-1, the full variable domain reads SQTIHQWPATLVQPVGSPLSLECTVEGTSNPNLYWYRQAAGRGLQLLFYSVGIGQISSEVPQNLSASRPQDRQFILSSKKLLLSDSGFYLCAWTSVFGALNTEAFFGQGTRLTVV.

This clone was found many times. The chain uses TRBV19 and TRBJ1-2; no reliable D call. Germline V CDR1 and CDR2: LNHDA, SQIVND (reference sequence). The CDR3 runs to 14 residues. Trimming took 5 bases from V and 7 from J, leaving 17 bases between them. The CDR3 bases are TGTGCCAGTAGTTCTCAGGTCGACACGAGTGGCTACACCTTC. Translated: CASSSQVDTSGYTF.

The gene calls are TRBV19 and TRBJ2-7, with a weak D call TRBD2 (6 bases). The germline V and J ends were trimmed by 5 bases and 0 bases, with 14 bases remaining between them. The CDR3 is 15 amino acids. The germline gives CDR1 LNHDA, CDR2 SQIVND (reference sequence). CDR3 residues: CASSPGLGGSYEQYF. The CDR3, as DNA: TGTGCCAGTAGTCCGGGACTTGGGGGCTCCTACGAGCAGTACTTC.

The DNA of the CDR3 is TGTGCCAGCAGCCAAGATCTCAGCAGGGCCTCTAGCACAGATACGCAGTATTTT. Translating gives CASSQDLSRASSTDTQYF. The chain combines TRBV4-2 with TRBJ2-3; TRBD1 might be the D (5 bases). There are 18 residues in the CDR3. CDR1 and CDR2 (germline): LGHNA, YNFKEQ. With 0 bases removed from V and 0 bases from J, the gap between germline ends came to 16 bases.

The gene calls are TRBV20-1 and TRBJ2-5, with a possible D match to TRBD1 (5 bases). CDR1 is DFQATT, CDR2 SNEGSKA, per germline (reference sequence). Trimming left V 3 bases short and J 1 base short, with 9 bases between. This CDR3 region has 13 residues. The CDR3 nucleotides read TGCAGTGCTAGTAGGACACTCCAAGAGACCCAGTACTTC. Translating gives CSASRTLQETQYF.

The V and J genes are TRBV29-1 and TRBJ1-1, with D possibly matching TRBD1 (6 bases). This CDR3 contains 14 residues. Germline V gene sequence: CDR1 SQVTM, CDR2 ANQGSEA. V was cut by 5 bases and J by 0 bases, with 13 bases left in between. CDR3 DNA sequence: TGCAGCGTTCGTACAGGGAGAGTGAACACTGAAGCTTTCTTT. Translation: CSVRTGRVNTEAFF.